The 6 T cell receptor beta chains below come from one sample, sequenced in a study of cytomegalovirus exposure and HLA in healthy donors. PCR used 60 Vbeta primers and 13 Jbeta primers. Some clones are missing from TCRdb's copy, which holds only in-frame ones; the method was immunoSEQ multiplex PCR. This sample carries 160,000 or so clones, about 75% of them seen once, and the ten largest clones take approximately 4.6%. Specimen: PBMCs. Receptors originate from a man younger than 35 in good health and CMV-seropositive.

J is TRBJ2-1 and V is TRBV5-4; a weak D match, TRBD2 (6 bases). The CDR3 sequence is 13 residues long. Germline V gives CDR1 SGHNT, CDR2 YYREEE (reference sequence). V was clipped by 7 bases and J by 9 bases, with 17 bases between them. The CDR3 reads CASAPGGKSEQFF. The CDR3 DNA is TGTGCCAGCGCCCCTGGCGGGAAAAGTGAGCAGTTCTTC.

The table lists this clone with a few counts. For the CDR3, the DNA is TGTGCCAGTAGTAACAACAGGAACTCCTACGAGCAGTACGTC. It encodes CASSNNRNSYEQYV. This chain uses TRBV19 with TRBJ2-7, with TRBD1 as a possible D gene (5 bases). The CDR3 runs 14 residues. CDR1 is LNHDA and CDR2 is SQIVND in the germline V gene (reference sequence). The ends were cut back, 4 bases at V and 0 bases at J, with 10 bases in the middle.

About this clone itself: An end of the junction differs from the germline gene, which may be a read error. At the DNA level, this CDR3 is encoded by other sequences in the same sample as well. The J gene is TRBJ2-3, the V gene TRBV20-1; D is unresolved. The CDR3 has 11 residues. Germline CDR1 reads DFQATT; CDR2 reads SNEGSKA (reference sequence). The CDR3 reads CSARSTDTQYF. The CDR3 DNA is TGCAGTGCTAGGAGCACGGATACGCAGTATTTT.

The rearrangement uses TRBV28 and TRBJ2-2; 7 nucleotides align to TRBD2. The CDR3 totals 15 residues. The V segment lost 6 bases and the J segment 4 bases; nucleotides outside the gene matches: 8. Per germline, CDR1 MDHEN and CDR2 SYDVKM. The chain's CDR3 is CASSSRDYITGELFF. Here the CDR3 DNA reads TGTGCCAGCAGCAGCCGGGACTACATCACCGGGGAGCTGTTTTTT.

To note about this clone: This same CDR3 is encoded by further DNA sequences in the sample. This chain joins TRBV18 and TRBJ1-1; 7 nucleotides align to TRBD1. V trimming: 3 bases; J trimming: 1 base; junction bases outside the gene matches: 2. Per germline, CDR1 KGHSH and CDR2 LQKENI. This CDR3 region has 14 residues. The CDR3 protein is CASSPGQANTEAFF. The CDR3 DNA follows: TGTGCCAGCTCACCCGGACAGGCGAACACTGAAGCTTTCTTT. The complete variable domain, with remaining parts taken from reference TRBV18 and TRBJ1-1, reads NAGVMQNPRHLVRRRGQEARLRCSPMKGHSHVYWYRQLPEEGLKFMVYLQKENIIDESGMPKERFSAEFPKEGPSILRIQQVVRGDSAAYFCASSPGQANTEAFFGQGTRLTVV.

The chain employs TRBV9 and TRBJ2-2; 7 bases fit TRBD2. V lost 3 bases to trimming and J lost 3 bases; unmatched junction nucleotides: 11. The CDR3 is 17 residues long. CDR1 SGDLS and CDR2 YYNGEE come from the germline V gene. The CDR3 DNA reads as TGTGCCAGCAGCGCCCGCCCTGGGACTACCTACACCGGGGAGCTGTTTTTT. Residues: CASSARPGTTYTGELFF.